In its sample, the clone carrying this T cell receptor beta chain was seen a few times. V was shortened by 3 bases and J by 5 bases, with 8 bases between the two germline ends. Germline V CDR1 and CDR2: DFQATT, SNEGSKA (reference sequence). The CDR3 extends over 13 amino acids. The data stem from a study of T cells after yellow fever vaccination. Via MiXCR, TCRdb re-called the 5' RACE reads, giving one row per CDR3 protein. This sample has hundreds of thousands of distinct CDR3 sequences, with under 20% found just once. The chain is built from TRBV20-1 and TRBJ1-6, with unresolved D. The TCR sequence derives from a man younger than 35 who received the YFV17D yellow fever vaccine. This specimen consisted of PBMCs, obtained before the yellow fever booster vaccination. CDR3 loop: CSASEDNNSPLHF. CDR3 DNA sequence: TGCAGTGCTAGTGAGGATAATAATTCACCCCTCCACTTT.